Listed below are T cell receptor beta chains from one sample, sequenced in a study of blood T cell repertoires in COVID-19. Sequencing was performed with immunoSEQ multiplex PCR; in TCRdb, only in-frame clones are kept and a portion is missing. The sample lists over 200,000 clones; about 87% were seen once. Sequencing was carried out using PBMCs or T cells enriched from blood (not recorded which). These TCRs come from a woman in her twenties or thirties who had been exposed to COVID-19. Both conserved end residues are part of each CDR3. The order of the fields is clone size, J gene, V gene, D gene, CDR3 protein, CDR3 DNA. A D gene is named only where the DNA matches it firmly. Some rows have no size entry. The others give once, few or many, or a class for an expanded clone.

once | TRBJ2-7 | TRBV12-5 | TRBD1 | CASGLAGGSYEQYF | TGTGCTAGTGGTTTGGCAGGGGGCTCCTACGAGCAGTACTTC
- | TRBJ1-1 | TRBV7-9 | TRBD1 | CASSLAGGLSTEAFF | TGTGCCAGCAGCTTGGCAGGGGGCCTGAGCACTGAAGCTTTCTTT
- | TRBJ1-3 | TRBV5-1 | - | CASSLTGAFGNTIYF | TGCGCCAGCAGCCTCACTGGGGCCTTTGGAAACACCATATATTTT
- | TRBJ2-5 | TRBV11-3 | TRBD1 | CASSSRQGGLETQYF | TGTGCCAGCAGCTCCCGACAGGGGGGACTGGAGACCCAGTACTTC
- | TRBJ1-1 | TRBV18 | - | CASSPLSDPGEAFF | TGTGCCAGCTCACCGCTTTCGGACCCGGGGGAAGCTTTCTTT
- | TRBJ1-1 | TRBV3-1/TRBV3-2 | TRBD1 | CASSQDLTRDRHTEAFF | TGTGCCAGCAGCCAAGATCTAACACGGGACAGACACACTGAAGCTTTCTTT
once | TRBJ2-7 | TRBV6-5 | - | CASSYNGAYEQYF | TGTGCCAGCAGTTACAACGGAGCCTACGAGCAGTACTTC
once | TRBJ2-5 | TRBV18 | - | CASSQGSWVETQYF | TGTGCCAGCTCACAGGGGTCGTGGGTAGAGACCCAGTACTTC
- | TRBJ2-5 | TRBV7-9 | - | CASRPRRQAGKYQETQYF | TGTGCCAGCAGACCCCGGAGGCAGGCCGGAAAATACCAAGAGACCCAGTACTTC
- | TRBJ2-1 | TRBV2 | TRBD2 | CASRDSLAGGSVEQFF | TGTGCCAGCAGGGACTCACTAGCGGGAGGATCGGTTGAGCAGTTCTTC
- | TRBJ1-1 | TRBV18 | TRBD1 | CASRRQGINTEAFF | TGTGCCAGCAGACGACAGGGGATAAACACTGAAGCTTTCTTT
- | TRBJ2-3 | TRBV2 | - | CASRLNTDTQYF | TGTGCCAGCAGACTGAACACAGATACGCAGTATTTT
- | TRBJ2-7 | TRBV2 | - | CASTRQPSYEQYF | TGTGCCAGCACGAGACAGCCATCCTACGAGCAGTACTTC
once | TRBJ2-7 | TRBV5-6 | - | CASSLVAQYEQYF | TGTGCCAGCAGCTTGGTGGCACAATACGAGCAGTACTTC
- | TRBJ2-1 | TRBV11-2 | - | CASSGLRGSYNEQFF | TGTGCCAGCAGCGGACTTAGAGGGTCCTACAATGAGCAGTTCTTC
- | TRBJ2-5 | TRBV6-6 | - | CASKEGGAETQYF | TGTGCCAGCAAAGAGGGGGGGGCAGAGACCCAGTACTTC
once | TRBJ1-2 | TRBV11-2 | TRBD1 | CASSSIQTGKYGYTF | TGTGCCAGCAGCTCCATTCAGACAGGGAAGTATGGCTACACCTTC
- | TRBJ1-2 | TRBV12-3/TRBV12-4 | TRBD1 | CASRVTGWYGYTF | TGTGCCAGCAGGGTGACAGGGTGGTATGGCTACACCTTC
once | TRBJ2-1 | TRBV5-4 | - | CASSLVAGFSNEQFF | TGTGCCAGCAGCTTGGTCGCAGGTTTCTCCAATGAGCAGTTCTTC
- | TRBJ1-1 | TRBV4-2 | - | CASSQVLGGPDTEAFF | TGTGCCAGCAGCCAAGTCTTGGGGGGGCCGGACACTGAAGCTTTCTTT
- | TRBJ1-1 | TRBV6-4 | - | CASSAYQGAEAFF | TGTGCCAGCAGTGCCTACCAGGGCGCTGAAGCTTTCTTT
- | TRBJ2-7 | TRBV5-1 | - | CASSLRSTRTYEQYF | TGCGCCAGCAGCTTGAGGAGTACCAGAACCTACGAGCAGTACTTC
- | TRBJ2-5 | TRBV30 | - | CAWSAGVETQYF | TGTGCCTGGAGTGCGGGAGTGGAGACCCAGTACTTC
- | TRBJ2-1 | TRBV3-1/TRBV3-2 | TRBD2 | CASSQAAGGPNEQFF | TGTGCCAGCAGCCAAGCCGCGGGAGGGCCGAATGAGCAGTTCTTC
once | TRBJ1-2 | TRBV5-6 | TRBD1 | CASSVTGYGYTF | TGTGCCAGCAGCGTGACAGGGTATGGCTACACCTTC
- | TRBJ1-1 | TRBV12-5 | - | CASGFGGNEAFF | TGTGCTAGTGGTTTTGGCGGGAATGAAGCTTTCTTT
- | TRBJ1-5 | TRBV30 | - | CAWSGGGAGPQPQHF | TGTGCCTGGAGTGGGGGCGGGGCAGGGCCTCAGCCCCAGCATTTT
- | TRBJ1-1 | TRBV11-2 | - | CASGQGLGTEAFF | TGTGCCAGCGGCCAGGGTTTGGGGACTGAAGCTTTCTTT
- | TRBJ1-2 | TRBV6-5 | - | CASSHRVGDYGYTF | TGTGCCAGCAGTCACAGGGTCGGCGACTATGGCTACACCTTC
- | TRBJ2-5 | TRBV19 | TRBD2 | CASSMIVGGGQETQYF | TGTGCCAGTAGTATGATCGTCGGCGGGGGCCAAGAGACCCAGTACTTC
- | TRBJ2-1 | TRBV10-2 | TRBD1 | CASSEDRGLNEQFF | TGCGCCAGCAGTGAAGACAGGGGGCTCAATGAGCAGTTCTTC
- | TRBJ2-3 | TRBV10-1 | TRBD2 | CASSDGGEDTQYF | TGCGCCAGCAGTGATGGGGGGGAAGATACGCAGTATTTT
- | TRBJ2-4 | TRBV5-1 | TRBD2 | CASSLAGLAGEMNIQYF | TGCGCCAGCAGCTTGGCCGGACTAGCGGGAGAGATGAACATTCAGTACTTC
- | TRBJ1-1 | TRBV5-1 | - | CASSLAQGVGAFF | TGCGCCAGCAGCTTGGCGCAGGGTGTTGGGGCTTTCTTT
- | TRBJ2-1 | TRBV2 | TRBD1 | CASRPQGMSYNEQFF | TGTGCCAGCAGGCCACAGGGGATGTCCTACAATGAGCAGTTCTTC
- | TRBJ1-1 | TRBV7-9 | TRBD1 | CASSLVTGVDTEAFF | TGTGCCAGCAGCTTAGTGACAGGGGTGGACACTGAAGCTTTCTTT
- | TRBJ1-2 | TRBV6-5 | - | CASAPAQGRYGYTF | TGTGCCAGCGCCCCCGCCCAGGGTAGATATGGCTACACCTTC
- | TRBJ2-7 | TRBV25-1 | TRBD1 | CASSDRGPPYEQYF | TGTGCCAGCAGCGACAGGGGTCCTCCCTACGAGCAGTACTTC
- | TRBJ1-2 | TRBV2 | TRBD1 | CASRRFGQGAYGYTF | TGTGCCAGCAGGCGCTTCGGACAGGGTGCCTATGGCTACACCTTC
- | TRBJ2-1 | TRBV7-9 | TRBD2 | CASRLAGGSSNNEQFF | TGTGCCAGCAGGCTAGCGGGAGGTTCTAGCAACAATGAGCAGTTCTTC
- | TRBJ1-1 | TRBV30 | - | CAWTRDKNTEAFF | TGTGCCTGGACCAGGGACAAGAACACTGAAGCTTTCTTT